One TCR beta chain is described in this entry. This sample is drawn from a study of T cell responses to AZD1222 COVID-19 vaccine. CDR1 is MNHEY, CDR2 SVGAGI, per germline. V lost 5 bases to trimming and J lost 5 bases, with 9 bases between them. CDR3 size: 12 residues. Sequencing used immunoSEQ multiplex PCR; TCRdb keeps in-frame clones, though not all of them. The table includes approximately 110,000 clones, about 87% detected once. This receptor was taken from an adult in good health. The specimen was peripheral blood, collected on day 0 of AZD1222 vaccination. V is TRBV6-5 and J is TRBJ1-2; D uncertain. This CDR3 reads CASSPAEYGYTF. CDR3 DNA: TGTGCCAGCAGTCCTGCTGAATATGGCTACACCTTC.